Each of the 3 T cell receptor beta chains below was sequenced from the same sample in a study of blood T cell repertoires in COVID-19 (dated by TCRdb to between 2020 and 2021). Library generation was performed with the immunoSEQ multiplex PCR assay. Held by TCRdb, this immuneACCESS table contains in-frame sequences only and omits some clones. Under half of the omission traces to an unresolved V gene where checked; the cause of the rest is unknown. The sample table shows a few hundred thousand clones, and roughly 90% are seen once. The ten largest clonotypes hold just under 3% of the sample. The specimen was PBMCs or T cells enriched from blood (not recorded which). These receptors originate from a woman in her 30s who had recovered from COVID-19.

The V call is TRBV6-5, the J call TRBJ2-2; perhaps TRBD2 as D (6 bases). The CDR3 is made up of 15 amino acids. CDR1 and CDR2 from the germline V gene are MNHEY and SVGAGI. Trimming removed 0 bases at V and 5 bases at J, with 10 bases between. The CDR3 sequence: CASSYSTAGTGELFF. The CDR3 region has the DNA TGTGCCAGCAGTTACTCGACGGCGGGAACCGGGGAGCTGTTTTTT.

J is TRBJ2-3 and V is TRBV7-9, with 9 bases fitting TRBD1. The CDR3 spans 15 residues. Germline V gene lookup returns CDR1 SEHNR and CDR2 FQNEAQ (reference sequence). With 8 bases clipped from V and 2 bases from J, the junction kept 8 bases outside the gene matches. Written as DNA, the CDR3 is TGTGCCAGCGGATGGGACAGGGACTTCACAGATACGCAGTATTTT. Residues: CASGWDRDFTDTQYF.

The V gene is TRBV5-1, the J gene TRBJ2-1; D remains ambiguous. This CDR3 region has 15 residues. Trimming took 3 bases from V and 2 from J, leaving 12 bases between them. Germline loops: CDR1 SGHRS, CDR2 YFSETQ. CDR3 bases: TGCGCCAGCAGCTCCCGCGGCGGTACCTACAATGAGCAGTTCTTC. It encodes CASSSRGGTYNEQFF. The whole variable domain, filled in from reference TRBV5-1 and TRBJ2-1, reads KAGVTQTPRYLIKTRGQQVTLSCSPISGHRSVSWYQQTPGQGLQFLFEYFSETQRNKGNFPGRFSGRQFSNSRSEMNVSTLELGDSALYLCASSSRGGTYNEQFFGPGTRLTVL.